The 27 T cell receptor beta chains reported below all come from one sample, sequenced in a study of identical twins (dated by TCRdb to about 2016). The library was built by means of 5' RACE. The sequencing machine was an Illumina HiSeq 2000. The raw public reads went through TCRdb reprocessing: fastp at Q25, MiXCR clone calling, in-frame beta chains kept. Identical CDR3 protein sequences are pooled into one entry, listed with their most common genes and DNA. Present in this sample are approximately 890,000 distinct CDR3 sequences, approximately 13% of which were seen just once. The leading ten clones occupy about 1.6% of the sample. The data also belong to a second study, concerning yellow fever vaccine responses in identical twins.

The sample was PBMCs. The receptors stem from a woman aged 18-29 years in good health.

This clonotype has more than one count but fewer than ten. The chain carries TRBV3-1 and TRBJ2-3; D perhaps matches TRBD2 (6 bases). The CDR3 spans 15 residues. Trimming took off 1 base at V and 2 bases at J, with 10 bases between the two ends. CDR1 is LGHDT, CDR2 YNNKEL, per germline (reference sequence). Written as DNA, the CDR3 is TGTGCCAGCAGCCAAGTGGCGGGATACACAGATACGCAGTATTTT. This translates into CASSQVAGYTDTQYF.

This clonotype has ten or more counts. V and J are TRBV5-1 and TRBJ2-7, with 10 bases aligning to TRBD2. Germline V lookup: CDR1 SGHRS, CDR2 YFSETQ. There are 14 residues in the CDR3. With V trimmed by 4 bases and J by 2 bases, 3 bases remained unmatched. As DNA, the CDR3 is TGCGCCAGCAGCCGGACTAGCGGAACCTACGAGCAGTACTTC. This gives the protein CASSRTSGTYEQYF.

This clonotype was seen only a few times. This chain links TRBV12-3 or TRBV12-4 with TRBJ2-7, with TRBD2 matching 8 bases. This CDR3 comprises 14 residues. Losses at the gene ends were 3 bases for V and 6 bases for J; bases not matched to a gene: 7. The CDR3 protein is CASSLSSGAREQYF. The CDR3 region has the DNA TGTGCCAGCAGTTTGAGTAGCGGGGCTCGCGAGCAGTACTTC.

This clonotype turned up a few times. This chain links TRBV10-3 with TRBJ2-1; D is possibly TRBD1 (5 bases). This CDR3 spans 13 amino acids. Germline lookup yields CDR1 ENHRY and CDR2 SYGVKD. Trimming left V 0 bases short and J 12 bases short, with 12 bases between. CDR3 sequence: CAISESGPSGQFF. The CDR3 nucleotides are TGTGCCATCAGTGAGTCGGGGCCCTCAGGGCAGTTCTTC.

The V gene is TRBV4-1, the J gene TRBJ2-2; D remains ambiguous. Trimming took off 0 bases at V and 4 bases at J, with 15 bases between the two ends. The CDR3 is 17 residues long. Per the germline V gene, CDR1 is MGHRA and CDR2 is YSYEKL. CDR3 protein: CASSQDFAAVGTGELFF. CDR3 DNA: TGCGCCAGCAGCCAAGATTTCGCGGCGGTGGGCACCGGGGAGCTGTTTTTT.

The gene calls are TRBV28 and TRBJ2-2; D tentatively fits TRBD1 or TRBD2 (6 bases each). Trimming pared 8 bases from V and 5 bases from J, leaving 18 bases between. CDR3 length equals 15 residues. Germline V gene lookup returns CDR1 MDHEN and CDR2 SYDVKM. The CDR3 spells CASAGSGARTGELFF. CDR3 DNA sequence: TGTGCCAGCGCTGGGTCGGGGGCGCGAACCGGGGAGCTGTTTTTT.

This clonotype was picked up many times. The chain joins TRBV5-6 to TRBJ2-3; D unresolved. The CDR3 runs 13 residues. CDR1 and CDR2 from the germline V gene are SGHDT and YYEEEE. V was cut by 2 bases and J by 4 bases, with 8 bases left in between. CDR3 amino acids: CASSLSEADTQYF. Written as DNA, the CDR3 is TGTGCCAGCAGCTTAAGTGAGGCAGATACGCAGTATTTT. Using reference TRBV5-6 and TRBJ2-3 for the parts outside the CDR3, the full variable domain is DAGVTQSPTHLIKTRGQQVTLRCSPKSGHDTVSWYQQALGQGPQFIFQYYEEEERQRGNFPDRFSGHQFPNYSSELNVNALLLGDSALYLCASSLSEADTQYFGPGTRLTVL.

This clonotype occurred many times. DNA for the CDR3: TGTGCCAGCACTGGGCTAGCGGGGGAGTACAATGAGCAGTTCTTC. Protein product: CASTGLAGEYNEQFF. V usage is TRBV2 and J usage is TRBJ2-1, with 10 bases lining up with TRBD2. Germline-derived CDR1 and CDR2 are SNHLY and FYNNEI. V gave up 7 bases and J gave up 4 bases; unmatched junction bases: 7. This CDR3 has 15 amino acids.

This rearrangement joins TRBV20-1 to TRBJ1-1, with D possibly being TRBD1 (5 bases). The length of the CDR3 is 11 residues. V lost 5 bases and J lost 5, with 9 bases in between. Looked up from germline, CDR1 is DFQATT and CDR2 is SNEGSKA (reference sequence). The CDR3 DNA follows: TGCAGTGCTTATGGGGGTACTGAAGCTTTCTTT. It specifies CSAYGGTEAFF.

This clonotype was observed many times. The rearrangement joins TRBV5-1 to TRBJ2-1; possibly TRBD2 for D (5 bases). The V and J ends lost 4 bases and 5 bases respectively, with 19 bases between them. Germline V CDR1 and CDR2: SGHRS, YFSETQ. The CDR3 extends over 16 amino acids. The CDR3: CASSLPGYGSDNEQFF. The CDR3 DNA reads TGCGCCAGCAGCCTGCCGGGATACGGGTCTGACAATGAGCAGTTCTTC.

The gene calls are TRBV14 and TRBJ2-3, with TRBD2 matching 9 bases. The germline CDR1 and CDR2 sequences are SGHDN and FVKESK. The CDR3 has 15 amino acids. V lost 0 bases and J lost 10; bases outside the gene matches: 8. Here the CDR3 reads CASSQEMTSGQAQYF. The CDR3 DNA reads as TGTGCCAGCAGCCAAGAAATGACTAGCGGTCAGGCGCAGTATTTT.

In its sample, this clonotype was seen many times. The DNA of the CDR3 is TGTGCCATCAGTGAAGACCGCGGGGAGCTGTTTTTT. It translates to CAISEDRGELFF. This chain connects TRBV10-3 to TRBJ2-2, with no clear D. Germline lookup yields CDR1 ENHRY and CDR2 SYGVKD. The CDR3 sequence is 12 residues long. Trimming removed 3 bases from V and 7 bases from J, with 6 bases in between.

This clonotype was seen a handful of times. The chain combines TRBV12-3 or TRBV12-4 with TRBJ1-1; possibly TRBD1 for D (6 bases). V gave up 5 bases and J gave up 4 bases, with 11 bases separating them. The CDR3 covers 13 residues. The CDR3 DNA follows: TGTGCCAGCAGTCCCGGGACAATCACTGAAGCTTTCTTT. Translating it yields CASSPGTITEAFF.

This clonotype was detected a few times. The chain uses TRBV6-5 and TRBJ1-6; TRBD1 aligns across 7 bases. J was trimmed by 10 bases and V by 4 bases; bases with no gene match: 4. Germline CDR1 is MNHEY and CDR2 is SVGAGI. The CDR3 is 13 residues long. CDR3 loop: CASSLTGVSPLHF. CDR3 DNA: TGTGCCAGCAGTTTAACAGGGGTCTCACCCCTCCACTTT.

The rearrangement joins TRBV12-3 or TRBV12-4 to TRBJ1-4; TRBD1 matches 9 bases. This CDR3 spans 15 amino acids. Losses at the gene ends were 7 bases for V and 5 bases for J; bases not matched to a gene: 8. Here the CDR3 DNA reads TGTGCCAGCACCCTAGGGGACAGGGACAATGAAAAACTGTTTTTT. It is translated as CASTLGDRDNEKLFF.

This clonotype was seen a few times. The chain couples TRBV12-3 or TRBV12-4 to TRBJ2-1; D might be TRBD2 (6 bases). The CDR3 length is 16 residues. V dropped 7 bases and J dropped 0 bases, with 16 bases sitting between them. CDR3 in amino acids: CASTTQAGSSYNEQFF. The CDR3 bases are TGTGCCAGCACCACACAGGCGGGATCCTCCTACAATGAGCAGTTCTTC.

The V and J genes are TRBV9 and TRBJ1-4; maybe TRBD1 (6 bases). V was trimmed by 1 base and J by 7 bases, leaving 14 bases between them. Germline V gives CDR1 SGDLS, CDR2 YYNGEE. The CDR3 totals 15 residues. In DNA, the CDR3 is TGTGCCAGCAGCGTACGGGGGGCAGGGGTTGAAAAACTGTTTTTT. Protein: CASSVRGAGVEKLFF.

V and J are TRBV6-5 and TRBJ1-1; no reliable D call. With 2 bases removed from V and 0 bases from J, the gap between germline ends came to 7 bases. The CDR3 length is 14 residues. CDR1 is MNHEY, CDR2 SVGAGI, per germline. The CDR3, as DNA: TGTGCCAGCAGTTACGGTCCGGTGAACACTGAAGCTTTCTTT. It is translated as CASSYGPVNTEAFF.

The chain recombines TRBV2 with TRBJ2-7; D is undetermined. V was trimmed by 2 bases and J by 0 bases, leaving 5 bases between them. From germline, CDR1 is SNHLY and CDR2 FYNNEI. CDR3 length equals 13 residues. CDR3 region: CASSEWVSYEQYV. CDR3 nucleotide sequence: TGTGCCAGCAGTGAATGGGTCTCCTACGAGCAGTACGTC.

V gene TRBV28 combines with J gene TRBJ2-3; the D gene is possibly TRBD1 (5 bases). Trimming left V 7 bases short and J 2 bases short, with 10 bases between. Germline lookup yields CDR1 MDHEN and CDR2 SYDVKM. The CDR3 sequence is 13 residues long. CDR3 sequence reads: CASTSGYTDTQYF. The CDR3 DNA is TGTGCCAGCACCTCAGGGTACACAGATACGCAGTATTTT.

The rearrangement links TRBV12-3 or TRBV12-4 to TRBJ1-3; D is unclear. The germline V and J ends were trimmed by 6 bases and 3 bases, with 9 bases remaining between them. CDR3 length: 13 residues. The CDR3 bases are TGTGCCAGCAGCCCCCTTCTTGGAAACACCATATATTTT. It is translated as CASSPLLGNTIYF.

The chain couples TRBV24-1 to TRBJ2-5; 7 bases are shared with TRBD1. The CDR3 contains 15 residues. V gave up 1 base and J gave up 4 bases; unmatched junction bases: 5. Looked up from germline, CDR1 is KGHDR and CDR2 is SFDVKD. The CDR3 sequence: CATSDLGAGGETQYF. The DNA for the CDR3 is TGTGCCACCAGTGATTTAGGGGCAGGGGGAGAGACCCAGTACTTC.

This clonotype was detected many times. The J gene is TRBJ2-1, the V gene TRBV7-9, with D possibly TRBD2 on 5 matching bases. The CDR3 is made up of 14 amino acids. Trimming cost V 4 bases and J 10 bases, with 17 bases left between them. The germline V gene has CDR1 SEHNR and CDR2 FQNEAQ (reference sequence). CDR3 sequence (DNA): TGTGCCAGCAGCTCGGGCCTCGCTACGGGAGAGCAGTTCTTC. Its protein product is CASSSGLATGEQFF.

The chain joins TRBV12-3 or TRBV12-4 to TRBJ2-1; D gene unclear. The CDR3 runs to 12 residues. V was shortened by 6 bases and J by 6 bases, with 9 bases between the two germline ends. CDR3 sequence (DNA): TGTGCCAGCAGGGGCCCTCCCAATGAGCAGTTCTTC. This sequence encodes CASRGPPNEQFF.

The table lists this clonotype with many counts. V is TRBV5-1 and J is TRBJ1-2; unclear D gene. The CDR3 consists of 11 residues. Germline V CDR1 and CDR2: SGHRS, YFSETQ. The V end lost 7 bases, the J end lost 2 bases, and 6 bases lay between the germline ends. The chain's CDR3 is CASGENYGYTF. CDR3 DNA sequence: TGCGCCAGCGGCGAGAACTATGGCTACACCTTC. The full variable domain, completed using reference TRBV5-1 and TRBJ1-2, is KAGVTQTPRYLIKTRGQQVTLSCSPISGHRSVSWYQQTPGQGLQFLFEYFSETQRNKGNFPGRFSGRQFSNSRSEMNVSTLELGDSALYLCASGENYGYTFGSGTRLTVV.

J is TRBJ1-2 and V is TRBV3-1; weak D call: TRBD1 (6 bases). The V gene lost 1 base and the J gene lost 4 bases, with 16 bases spanning the gap. Germline CDR1 reads LGHDT; CDR2 reads YNNKEL (reference sequence). The CDR3 consists of 16 residues. The CDR3 coding sequence is TGTGCCAGCAGCCAAGGGATCCAGGGGTCTTCCTATGGCTACACCTTC. It translates to CASSQGIQGSSYGYTF.

The chain couples TRBV5-5 to TRBJ2-2, with 11 bases matching TRBD2. Trimming at V came to 4 bases and at J to 5 bases, leaving 10 bases not matched to a gene. CDR1 is SGHKS, CDR2 YYEKEE, per germline (reference sequence). The length of the CDR3 is 17 residues. The CDR3 DNA reads TGTGCCAGCAGCAACTATTTTAGCGGGGGGGCAACCGGGGAGCTGTTTTTT. Residues: CASSNYFSGGATGELFF.